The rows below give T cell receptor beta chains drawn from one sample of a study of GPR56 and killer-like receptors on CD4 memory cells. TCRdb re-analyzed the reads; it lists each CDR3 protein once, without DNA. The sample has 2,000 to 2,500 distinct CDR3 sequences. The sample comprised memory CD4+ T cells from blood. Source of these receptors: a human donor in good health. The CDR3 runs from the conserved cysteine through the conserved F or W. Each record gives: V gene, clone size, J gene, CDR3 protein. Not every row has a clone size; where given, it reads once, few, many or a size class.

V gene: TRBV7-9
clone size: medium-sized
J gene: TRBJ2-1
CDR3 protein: CASSRTRQGNNNEQFF

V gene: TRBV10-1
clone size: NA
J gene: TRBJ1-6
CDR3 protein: CASVGGGNNSPLHF

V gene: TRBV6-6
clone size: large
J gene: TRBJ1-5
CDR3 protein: CASSYTARGRNQPQHF

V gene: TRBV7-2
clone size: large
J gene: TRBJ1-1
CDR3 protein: CASSLGGGNTEAFF

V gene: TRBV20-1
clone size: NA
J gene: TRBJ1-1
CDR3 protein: CSARFDTEAFF

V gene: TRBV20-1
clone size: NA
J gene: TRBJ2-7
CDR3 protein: CSARDGAYEQYF

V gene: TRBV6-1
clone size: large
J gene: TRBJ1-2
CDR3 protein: CASSEIHGRGYTF

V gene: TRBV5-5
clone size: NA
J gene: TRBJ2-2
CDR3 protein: CASTRGGGNGELFF

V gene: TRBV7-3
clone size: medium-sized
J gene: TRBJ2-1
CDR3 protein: CASSFRGGYNEQFF

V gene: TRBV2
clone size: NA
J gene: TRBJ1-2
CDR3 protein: CASTLTGTGEEGYTF

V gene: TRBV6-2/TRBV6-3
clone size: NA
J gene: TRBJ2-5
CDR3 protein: CASTPGQGETQYF

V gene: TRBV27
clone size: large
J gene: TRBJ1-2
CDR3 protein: CASSPRLGTANYGYTF

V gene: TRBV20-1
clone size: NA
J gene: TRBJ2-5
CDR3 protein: CSASRPASGKETQYF

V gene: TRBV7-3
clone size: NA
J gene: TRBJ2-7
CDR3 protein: CASSLAAGYEQYF

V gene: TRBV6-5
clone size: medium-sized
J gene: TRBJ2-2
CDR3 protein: CASSNPTGGPRELFF

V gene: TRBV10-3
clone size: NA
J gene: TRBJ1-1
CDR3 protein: CAIRKQGPGREAFF

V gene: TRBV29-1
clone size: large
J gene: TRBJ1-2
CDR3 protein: CSVERASTYGYTF

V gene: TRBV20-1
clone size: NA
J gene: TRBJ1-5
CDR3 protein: CSAREGGHRGSNQPQHF

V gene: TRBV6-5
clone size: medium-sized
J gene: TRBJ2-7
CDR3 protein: CASSYRDMGYEQYF

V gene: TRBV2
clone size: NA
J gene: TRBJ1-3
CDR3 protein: CASSRQGGSGNTIYF

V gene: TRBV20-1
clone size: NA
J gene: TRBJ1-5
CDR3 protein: CSARDPGGLGNQPQHF

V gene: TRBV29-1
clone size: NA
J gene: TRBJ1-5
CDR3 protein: CSVGGTQENQPQHF

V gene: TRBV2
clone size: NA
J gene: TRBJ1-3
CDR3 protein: CASREASGNTIYF

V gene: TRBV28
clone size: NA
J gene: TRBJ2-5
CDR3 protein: CASSLGETQYF

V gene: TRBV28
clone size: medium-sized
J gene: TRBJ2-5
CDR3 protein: CASSQGGTKTQYF

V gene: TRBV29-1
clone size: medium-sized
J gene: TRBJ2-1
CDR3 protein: CSGGGTDYNEQFF

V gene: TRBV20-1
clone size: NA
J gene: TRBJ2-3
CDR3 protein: CSARAPPWGTQYF

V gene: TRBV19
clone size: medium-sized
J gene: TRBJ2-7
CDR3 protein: CARNESGSQVTYEQYF

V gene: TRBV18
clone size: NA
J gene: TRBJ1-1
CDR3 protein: CASSPGGQGPEAFF

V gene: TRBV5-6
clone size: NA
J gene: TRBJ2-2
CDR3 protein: CASSPGGQPSPGSGELFF

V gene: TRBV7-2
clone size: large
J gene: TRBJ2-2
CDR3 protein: CASSADLGPMGLFF

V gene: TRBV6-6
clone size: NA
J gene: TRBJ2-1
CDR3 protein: CASSQLDRPEQYF